This T cell receptor beta chain was recovered during a study of blood T cells in healthy people across ages. Study at large: Using template switching, researchers captured about one barcoded beta molecule for each two T cells.

General study points: A roughly linear fall in TCR beta diversity per million T cells was seen with increasing age.

Primers used in a second PCR of roughly 7 to 12 cycles were a sample-barcoded 5' primer and a J-beta primer mix. TCRdb independently ran MiXCR on the 5' RACE reads; one entry per CDR3 protein. The repertoire holds about 590,000 distinct CDR3 sequences, about 30% seen once, with around 14% in the top ten. This CDR3 has 14 amino acids. From germline, CDR1 is SGHDN and CDR2 FVKESK. V lost 0 bases and J 7 bases, leaving 9 bases between the germline ends. At least 6 micrograms of total RNA were extracted per sample. As for this clonotype: The target antigen is unknown.

The chain combines TRBV14 with TRBJ2-2, with D possibly being TRBD2 (6 bases). This receptor was obtained from a woman at least 80 years old in good health. The sequenced material came from blood. The CDR3, as DNA: TGTGCCAGCAGCCAAGATTGGGGGGACGGGGAGCTGTTTTTT. This translates into CASSQDWGDGELFF. The full variable domain, completed using reference TRBV14 and TRBJ2-2, is EAGVTQFPSHSVIEKGQTVTLRCDPISGHDNLYWYRRVMGKEIKFLLHFVKESKQDESGMPNNRFLAERTGGTYSTLKVQPAELEDSGVYFCASSQDWGDGELFFGEGSRLTVL.